There are many counts of the clone carrying this T cell receptor (beta chain). What it binds is not known. CDR1 MNHEY and CDR2 SMNVEV come from the germline V gene (reference sequence). The CDR3 is 13 residues long. The V end was cut by 4 bases, the J end by 0 bases, with 7 bases between. Authors of the study amplified TCR beta CDR3 regions from RNA transcripts. RT-PCR in the first round (using the HTBI primer set) targeted the TCR CDR3. TCRdb passed the multiplex PCR reads through MiXCR, listing each CDR3 protein once. Found here are 560,000 or so distinct CDR3 sequences, nearly 20% of them singletons; the top ten hold about 50%. The data originate from a study of T cells in Graves' hyperthyroidism and ophthalmopathy. General study points: Also found in blood were most expanded thyroid clonotypes above 0.001.

Material: blood. The clonotype originates from a man in his forties or fifties with Graves' ophthalmopathy. The chain combines TRBV27 with TRBJ2-7; the D is unclear. The chain's CDR3 is CASSYGYSYEQYF. The CDR3 DNA reads TGTGCCAGCAGTTACGGATACTCCTACGAGCAGTACTTC.